The 25 T cell receptor beta chains below all came from one sample that was sequenced in a study of T-cell reconstitution after alpha-beta-depleted transplantation in children (dated by TCRdb to about 2016). Library prep was done by PCR. Sequencing relied on an Illumina HiSeq 2500. TCR library preparation used molecular barcoding, with unique molecular identifiers applied to normalize quantification of the TCRbeta repertoire. TCRdb itself trimmed the public reads at Q25 with fastp, ran MiXCR and retained productive beta chains. Identical CDR3 proteins give one entry, which carries the most common genes and DNA. This sample holds around 480,000 distinct CDR3 sequences; approximately 32% were observed only once. Clones ranked in the top ten supply less than 2.5% of the sample. The material sequenced was PBMCs from the stem cell graft donor, taken from the stem cell graft. All receptors come from a human donor who donated a stem cell graft to a child with aplastic anemia.

This clonotype occurred a few times. The chain has TRBV5-1 and TRBJ2-7; D is possibly TRBD1 (5 bases). The length of the CDR3 is 14 residues. The germline V gene has CDR1 SGHRS and CDR2 YFSETQ. The V gene lost 0 bases and the J gene lost 4 bases, with 11 bases spanning the gap. The CDR3 DNA is TGCGCCAGCAGCTTGGCCCAGGGTGGGTACGAGCAGTACTTC. Its protein is CASSLAQGGYEQYF. Variable domain in full (rest from reference TRBV5-1 and TRBJ2-7): KAGVTQTPRYLIKTRGQQVTLSCSPISGHRSVSWYQQTPGQGLQFLFEYFSETQRNKGNFPGRFSGRQFSNSRSEMNVSTLELGDSALYLCASSLAQGGYEQYFGPGTRLTVT.

The V call is TRBV5-1, the J call TRBJ2-3; 10 bases are shared with TRBD2. Germline V gene data show CDR1 as SGHRS and CDR2 as YFSETQ. This CDR3 is 13 amino acids long. Trimming cost V 5 bases and J 6 bases; bases outside gene matches: 3. Written as DNA, the CDR3 is TGCGCCAGCAGTAAGCGGGAGGGCGATACGCAGTATTTT. Its protein is CASSKREGDTQYF.

V gene TRBV12-3 or TRBV12-4 combines with J gene TRBJ1-3; D remains unclear. Between the trimmed V and J ends, which lost 5 bases and 3 bases, there was a span of 17 bases. The CDR3 is 16 amino acids. CDR3 residues: CASSPPARVDGNTIYF. The CDR3 region has the DNA TGTGCCAGCAGTCCCCCCGCGAGGGTCGATGGAAACACCATATATTTT.

The chain carries TRBV27 and TRBJ1-2; the match to TRBD1 covers 7 bases. V lost 6 bases, J lost 2 bases, and 3 bases stayed unmatched. The CDR3 is made up of 13 amino acids. Per the germline V gene, CDR1 is MNHEY and CDR2 is SMNVEV (reference sequence). Here the CDR3 reads CASREDRNYGYTF. DNA for the CDR3: TGTGCCAGCAGAGAGGACAGGAACTATGGCTACACCTTC.

The V call is TRBV7-2, the J call TRBJ2-1, with 9 nucleotides matching TRBD2. Looked up from germline, CDR1 is SGHTA and CDR2 is FQGNSA. Trimming cost V 5 bases and J 9 bases; bases outside gene matches: 14. The CDR3 covers 16 residues. The CDR3 here is CASSSHRGRAGFEQFF. The CDR3 coding sequence is TGTGCCAGCAGCAGTCATCGCGGGAGGGCCGGGTTTGAGCAGTTCTTC.

The gene calls are TRBV7-2 and TRBJ2-1; 11 bases agree with TRBD2. Germline values: CDR1 SGHTA, CDR2 FQGNSA. J gave up 10 bases and V 4 bases, and 12 bases lay outside the gene matches. The CDR3 has 16 amino acids. The CDR3 bases are TGTGCCAGCAGCTCATCGACCGGGACTAGCGGTCAGGAGCAGTTCTTC. It codes for CASSSSTGTSGQEQFF. The full variable domain, its missing parts supplied by reference TRBV7-2 and TRBJ2-1, is GAGVSQSPSNKVTEKGKDVELRCDPISGHTALYWYRQSLGQGLEFLIYFQGNSAPDKSGLPSDRFSAERTGGSVSTLTIQRTQQEDSAVYLCASSSSTGTSGQEQFFGPGTRLTVL.

The chain couples TRBV7-9 to TRBJ2-7; 7 nucleotides line up with TRBD1. The CDR3 consists of 17 residues. CDR1 and CDR2 from the germline V gene are SEHNR and FQNEAQ (reference sequence). V lost 5 bases and J lost 6; bases outside the gene matches: 19. The CDR3 is CASSHHYGTATGGEQYF. CDR3 nucleotides: TGTGCCAGCAGCCACCATTACGGGACAGCAACAGGTGGCGAGCAGTACTTC. Combining the CDR3 with reference TRBV7-9 and TRBJ2-7 gives the whole variable domain DTGVSQNPRHKITKRGQNVTFRCDPISEHNRLYWYRQTLGQGPEFLTYFQNEAQLEKSRLLSDRFSAERPKGSFSTLEIQRTEQGDSAMYLCASSHHYGTATGGEQYFGPGTRLTVT.

The chain joins TRBV5-1 to TRBJ2-7; 7 bases map to TRBD2. The CDR3 length is 12 residues. Trimming removed 7 bases from V and 4 bases from J; junction bases left unmatched: 5. Germline CDR1 reads SGHRS; CDR2 reads YFSETQ. The CDR3 protein is CASASGDYEQYF. CDR3 coding DNA: TGCGCCAGCGCTAGCGGAGATTACGAGCAGTACTTC.

This clonotype is a singleton in its sample. The chain links TRBV7-2 to TRBJ1-1, with D possibly TRBD1 on 6 matching bases. Germline V gene sequence: CDR1 SGHTA, CDR2 FQGNSA. The germline V and J ends were trimmed by 5 bases and 7 bases, with 11 bases remaining between them. This CDR3 spans 12 amino acids. CDR3 nucleotide sequence: TGTGCCAGCAGCCGCAGACAGGATGAAGCTTTCTTT. This encodes CASSRRQDEAFF.

This clonotype occurred once. V is TRBV28 and J is TRBJ2-1; maybe TRBD2 (6 bases). The germline V gene encodes CDR1 MDHEN and CDR2 SYDVKM. Trimming removed 7 bases at V and 9 bases at J, with 16 bases between. There are 13 residues in the CDR3. This CDR3 reads CASTSGGQGEQFF. The CDR3 DNA reads TGTGCCAGCACTTCAGGAGGGCAGGGTGAGCAGTTCTTC.

This chain joins TRBV20-1 and TRBJ2-7, with TRBD1 identical over 12 bases. The germline gives CDR1 DFQATT, CDR2 SNEGSKA (reference sequence). The CDR3 is 18 amino acids. The V and J ends lost 3 bases and 7 bases, in that order; junction bases with no gene match: 19. The CDR3 bases are TGCAGTGCTAGCGGGACAGGGGGCATCGGGAGTGCCTGGGATGAGCAGTACTTC. This sequence encodes CSASGTGGIGSAWDEQYF.

The rearrangement joins TRBV4-3 to TRBJ2-2, with 7 bases fitting TRBD2. Germline CDR1 and CDR2: LGHNA and YSLEER. J was trimmed by 3 bases and V by 0 bases; bases with no gene match: 4. This CDR3 spans 16 amino acids. The CDR3 spells CASSQEASGYTGELFF. The DNA for the CDR3 is TGCGCCAGCAGCCAAGAGGCTAGCGGTTACACCGGGGAGCTGTTTTTT.

V and J are TRBV20-1 and TRBJ1-5; tentative D call: TRBD1 (5 bases). There are 14 residues in the CDR3. Germline CDR1 reads DFQATT; CDR2 reads SNEGSKA (reference sequence). Trimming removed 6 bases at V and 0 bases at J, with 12 bases between. The CDR3 nucleotides read TGCAGTGCCCCTCAGGGCCTTAGCAATCAGCCCCAGCATTTT. Translated: CSAPQGLSNQPQHF.

At least ten counts were recorded for this clonotype. The V and J genes are TRBV18 and TRBJ2-5; D is tentatively TRBD1 or TRBD2 (6 bases each). V shed 2 bases and J shed 4 bases, with 17 bases lying between them. CDR1 is KGHSH and CDR2 is LQKENI in the germline V gene. The CDR3 consists of 16 residues. CDR3 residues: CASSPSLGGPRETQYF. For the CDR3, the DNA is TGTGCCAGCTCACCAAGTCTCGGGGGCCCCCGAGAGACCCAGTACTTC.

This clonotype has a handful of counts. The chain recombines TRBV29-1 with TRBJ2-2, with a possible D match to TRBD2 (6 bases). Trimming took 1 base from V and 6 from J, leaving 12 bases between them. In germline, CDR1 is SQVTM, CDR2 ANQGSEA. This CDR3 is built from 14 residues. CDR3 nucleotides: TGCAGCGTTGAAGGCCTTAGCGGTGCCGGGGAGCTGTTTTTT. This gives the protein CSVEGLSGAGELFF.

The rearrangement links TRBV21-1 to TRBJ2-3; the DNA was not used to check the table's D call, TRBD2. TRBV21-1 is assigned pseudogene status. This CDR3 contains 15 residues. CDR3: CASSTLALSTDTQYF. For the CDR3, the DNA is TGTGCCAGCAGCACCCTAGCTCTGAGCACAGATACGCAGTATTTT.

The rearrangement uses TRBV29-1 and TRBJ2-3; a possible D gene is TRBD1 (5 bases). The CDR3 is 12 residues long. V dropped 1 base and J dropped 5 bases, with 7 bases sitting between them. Germline V gene data show CDR1 as SQVTM and CDR2 as ANQGSEA. The CDR3 is CSVEGRGDTQYF. DNA of the CDR3: TGCAGCGTTGAAGGAAGGGGAGATACGCAGTATTTT.

The J gene is TRBJ1-4, the V gene TRBV6-5, with a possible D match to TRBD1 (6 bases). There are 16 residues in the CDR3. V dropped 0 bases and J dropped 5 bases, with 13 bases sitting between them. Germline V gene lookup returns CDR1 MNHEY and CDR2 SVGAGI. The DNA for the CDR3 is TGTGCCAGCAGTTACTCTCCGGACAGCGAGAATGAAAAACTGTTTTTT. It translates to CASSYSPDSENEKLFF.

This clonotype was detected only a few times. The chain carries TRBV20-1 and TRBJ2-7; 10 bases agree with TRBD1. J was trimmed by 4 bases and V by 5 bases; bases with no gene match: 5. Germline loops: CDR1 DFQATT, CDR2 SNEGSKA (reference sequence). The CDR3 length is 13 residues. CDR3 coding DNA: TGCAGTGCTCGACAGGGGGCTCGTTACGAGCAGTACTTC. Protein product: CSARQGARYEQYF.

This chain connects TRBV27 to TRBJ2-2; 13 nucleotides align to TRBD2. Germline V gene sequence: CDR1 MNHEY, CDR2 SMNVEV (reference sequence). CDR3 length: 22 residues. V gave up 4 bases and J gave up 0 bases; unmatched junction bases: 17. Here the CDR3 reads CASSSRGGRGLAGQTNTGELFF. The CDR3 nucleotides are TGTGCCAGCAGTTCCCGGGGAGGCAGGGGACTAGCGGGGCAAACGAACACCGGGGAGCTGTTTTTT.

The chain uses TRBV20-1 and TRBJ2-5; 7 positions agree with TRBD1. The CDR3 spans 15 residues. Germline assignment: CDR1 DFQATT and CDR2 SNEGSKA (reference sequence). V gave up 5 bases and J gave up 3 bases; unmatched junction bases: 12. CDR3 coding DNA: TGCAGTGCTGACGGGTCCCGACAGGGTAAAGAGACCCAGTACTTC. It codes for CSADGSRQGKETQYF.

J is TRBJ2-7 and V is TRBV20-1; 12 bases are shared with TRBD2. Trimming cost V 0 bases and J 5 bases; bases outside gene matches: 14. This CDR3 has 18 amino acids. Germline V gene lookup returns CDR1 DFQATT and CDR2 SNEGSKA (reference sequence). This chain's CDR3 is CSARDLLKTSGRRNEQYF. The DNA of the CDR3 is TGCAGTGCTAGAGATTTACTTAAAACTAGCGGGAGGAGGAACGAGCAGTACTTC.

Only a few counts were recorded for this clonotype. The genes are TRBV13 and TRBJ1-1, with D perhaps TRBD1 (5 bases). The CDR3 totals 16 residues. Trimming took off 1 base at V and 2 bases at J, with 14 bases between the two ends. CDR1 is PRHDT and CDR2 is FYEKMQ in the germline V gene (reference sequence). CDR3 nucleotide sequence: TGTGCCAGCAGCTTAGTGGCAGGGACGGACAACACTGAAGCTTTCTTT. Translating gives CASSLVAGTDNTEAFF. The entire variable domain, with the rest obtained from reference TRBV13 and TRBJ1-1, is as follows: AAGVIQSPRHLIKEKRETATLKCYPIPRHDTVYWYQQGPGQDPQFLISFYEKMQSDKGSIPDRFSAQQFSDYHSELNMSSLELGDSALYFCASSLVAGTDNTEAFFGQGTRLTVV.

Turning to this clonotype: One end of the junction is discordant with germline, which a read error may explain. The chain uses TRBV14 and TRBJ1-1; D might be TRBD1 (6 bases). CDR1 is SGHDN, CDR2 FVKESK, per germline. The CDR3 runs to 14 residues. In DNA, the CDR3 is TGTGCCAACAGCCAAACAGGGAGTGGTACTGAAGCTTTCTTT. Residues: CANSQTGSGTEAFF.

This clonotype came up many times. This chain uses TRBV29-1 with TRBJ1-1; tentatively, D is TRBD1 (5 bases). CDR1 is SQVTM, CDR2 ANQGSEA, per germline. The CDR3 spans 10 residues. The V gene lost 5 bases and the J gene lost 11 bases, with 12 bases spanning the gap. CDR3 protein: CSVYQGWAFF. The CDR3 nucleotides read TGCAGCGTTTATCAGGGTTGGGCTTTCTTT.